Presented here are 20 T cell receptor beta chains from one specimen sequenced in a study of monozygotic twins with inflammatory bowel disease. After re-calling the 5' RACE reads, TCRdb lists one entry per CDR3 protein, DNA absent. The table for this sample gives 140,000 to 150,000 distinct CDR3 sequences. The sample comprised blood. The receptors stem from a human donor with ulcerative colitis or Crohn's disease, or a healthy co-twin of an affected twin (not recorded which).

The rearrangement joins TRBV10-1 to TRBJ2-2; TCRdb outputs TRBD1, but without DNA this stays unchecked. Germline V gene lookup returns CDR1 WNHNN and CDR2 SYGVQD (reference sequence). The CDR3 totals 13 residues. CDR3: CASSPGVAGELFF.

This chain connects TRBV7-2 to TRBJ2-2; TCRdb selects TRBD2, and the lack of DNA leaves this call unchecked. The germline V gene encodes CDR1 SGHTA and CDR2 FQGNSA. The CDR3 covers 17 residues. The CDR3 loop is CASSLAWTSGRTGELFF.

The CDR3: CASSANWGNEQFF. The rearrangement uses TRBV7-2 and TRBJ2-1; TCRdb names TRBD1, which stays unverified in the absence of DNA. The CDR3 contains 13 residues. From germline, CDR1 is SGHTA and CDR2 FQGNSA. The full variable domain, rest sourced from reference TRBV7-2 and TRBJ2-1, is GAGVSQSPSNKVTEKGKDVELRCDPISGHTALYWYRQSLGQGLEFLIYFQGNSAPDKSGLPSDRFSAERTGGSVSTLTIQRTQQEDSAVYLCASSANWGNEQFFGPGTRLTVL.

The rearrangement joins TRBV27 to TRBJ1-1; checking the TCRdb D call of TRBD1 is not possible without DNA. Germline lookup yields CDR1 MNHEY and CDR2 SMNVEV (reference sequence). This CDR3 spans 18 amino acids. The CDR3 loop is CASSLSEPQGDGNTEAFF.

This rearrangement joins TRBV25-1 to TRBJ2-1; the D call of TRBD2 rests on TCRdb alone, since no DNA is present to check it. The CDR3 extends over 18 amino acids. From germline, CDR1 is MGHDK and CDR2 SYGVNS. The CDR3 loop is CASSENPWTSGRIYEQFF.

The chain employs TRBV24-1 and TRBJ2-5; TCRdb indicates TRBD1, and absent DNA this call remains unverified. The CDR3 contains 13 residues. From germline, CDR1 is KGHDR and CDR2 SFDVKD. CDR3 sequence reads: CATSDFTGRTQYF.

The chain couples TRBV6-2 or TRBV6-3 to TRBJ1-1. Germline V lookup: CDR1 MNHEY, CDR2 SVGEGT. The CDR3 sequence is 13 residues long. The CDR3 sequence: CASSYGWGTEAFF.

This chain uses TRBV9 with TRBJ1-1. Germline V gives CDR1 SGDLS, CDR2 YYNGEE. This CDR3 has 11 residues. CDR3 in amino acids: CASSDSGRAFF.

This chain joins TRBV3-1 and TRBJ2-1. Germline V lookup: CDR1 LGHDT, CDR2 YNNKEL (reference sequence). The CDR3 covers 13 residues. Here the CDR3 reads CASSPDWYNEQFF.

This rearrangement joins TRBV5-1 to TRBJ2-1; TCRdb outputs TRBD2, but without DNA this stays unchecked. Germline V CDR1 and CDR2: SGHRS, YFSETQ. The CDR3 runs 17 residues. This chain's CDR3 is CASSLAWARSGINEQFF. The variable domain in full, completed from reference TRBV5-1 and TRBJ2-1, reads KAGVTQTPRYLIKTRGQQVTLSCSPISGHRSVSWYQQTPGQGLQFLFEYFSETQRNKGNFPGRFSGRQFSNSRSEMNVSTLELGDSALYLCASSLAWARSGINEQFFGPGTRLTVL.

The CDR3 sequence is CSARDTVGLDQRYEQYF. The genes are TRBV20-1 and TRBJ2-7; TCRdb names TRBD2, which stays unverified in the absence of DNA. The CDR3 totals 17 residues. Germline CDR1 and CDR2: DFQATT and SNEGSKA (reference sequence).

Here the CDR3 reads CSVATGATNYGYTF. The rearrangement links TRBV29-1 to TRBJ1-2; TCRdb designates TRBD1, a call that cannot be tested without DNA. The germline V gene encodes CDR1 SQVTM and CDR2 ANQGSEA. CDR3 size: 14 residues.

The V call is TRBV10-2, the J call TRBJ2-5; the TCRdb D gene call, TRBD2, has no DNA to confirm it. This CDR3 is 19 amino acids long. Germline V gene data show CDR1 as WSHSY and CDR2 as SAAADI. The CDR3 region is CASSKFLRLAGEGGETQYF.

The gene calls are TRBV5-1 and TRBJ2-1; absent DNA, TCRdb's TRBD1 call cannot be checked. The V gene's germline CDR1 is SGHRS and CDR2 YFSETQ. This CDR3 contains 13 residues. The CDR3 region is CASSPLTGDEQFF.

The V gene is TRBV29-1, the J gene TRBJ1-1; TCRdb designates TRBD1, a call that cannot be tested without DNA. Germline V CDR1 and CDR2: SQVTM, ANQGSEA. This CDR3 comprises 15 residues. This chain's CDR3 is CSVERGSRAVGEAFF.

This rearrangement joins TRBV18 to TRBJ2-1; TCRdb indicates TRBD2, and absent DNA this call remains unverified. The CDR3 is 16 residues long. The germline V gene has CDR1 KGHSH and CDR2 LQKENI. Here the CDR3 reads CASSPPKREWDNEQFF.

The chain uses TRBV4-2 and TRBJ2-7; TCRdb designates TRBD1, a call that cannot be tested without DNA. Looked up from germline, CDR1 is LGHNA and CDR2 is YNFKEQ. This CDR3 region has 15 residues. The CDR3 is CASSPRTGGEYEQYF.

The CDR3 sequence: CASRSRARSSYNEQFF. The chain links TRBV6-5 to TRBJ2-1; TCRdb reports TRBD1, a call that lacks DNA to check it against. Per the germline V gene, CDR1 is MNHEY and CDR2 is SVGAGI. The length of the CDR3 is 16 residues.

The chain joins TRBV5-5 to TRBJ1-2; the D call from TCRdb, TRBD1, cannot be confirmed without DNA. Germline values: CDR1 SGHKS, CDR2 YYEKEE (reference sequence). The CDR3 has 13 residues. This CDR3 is CASSPTGVGGYTF.

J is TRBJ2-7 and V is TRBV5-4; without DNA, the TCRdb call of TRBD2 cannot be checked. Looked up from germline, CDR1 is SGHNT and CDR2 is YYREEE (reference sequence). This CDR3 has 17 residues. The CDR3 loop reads CASSPGLAGGITYEQYF.